This T cell receptor beta chain was recorded in a study of CD8+CD57+ T cells in acquired aplastic anemia. Background on the study: Sorted CD4+ and CD8+ cells yielded about 2.9 ug of DNA on average. Study-wide results and limits: In common between the patients and the controls were more than 25 CD8+ CDR3 sequences. For CD8+ Simpson's diversity, patients and controls showed no significant difference.

Germline V CDR1 and CDR2: SGHTA, FQGNSA. The CDR3 runs to 15 residues. The junction had 5 bases not matched to a gene; V was cut back by 4 bases and J by 4 bases. In regard to this clonotype: Its target is unknown.

Both TCR beta VDJ combination and CDR3 sequence profiling were carried out. Genomic DNA was the template for this profiling. TCRdb re-called the reads with MiXCR, one entry per CDR3 protein. Here the sample spans 150,000 to 200,000 distinct CDR3 sequences, roughly 64% being singletons. The V call is TRBV7-2, the J call TRBJ2-7; 12 bases line up with TRBD2. Sequencing input: sorted CD4+, CD8+, or CD8+CD57+ T cells (not recorded which) from PBMCs. The source is a human donor with severe aplastic anemia or a healthy control (not recorded which). The CDR3 region has the DNA TGTGCCAGCAGCTGGACTAGCGGGGCTGCTTACGAGCAGTACTTC. As protein: CASSWTSGAAYEQYF.